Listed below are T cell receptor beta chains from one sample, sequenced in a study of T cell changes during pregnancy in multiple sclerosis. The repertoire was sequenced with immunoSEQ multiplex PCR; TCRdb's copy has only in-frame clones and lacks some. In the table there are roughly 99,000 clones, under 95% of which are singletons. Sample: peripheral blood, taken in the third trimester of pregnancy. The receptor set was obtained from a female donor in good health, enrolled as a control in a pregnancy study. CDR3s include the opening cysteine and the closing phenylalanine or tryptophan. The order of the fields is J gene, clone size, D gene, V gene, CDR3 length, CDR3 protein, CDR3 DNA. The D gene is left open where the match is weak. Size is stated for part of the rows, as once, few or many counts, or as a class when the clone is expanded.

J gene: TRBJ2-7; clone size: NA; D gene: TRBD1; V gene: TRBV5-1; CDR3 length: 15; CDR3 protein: CASSFDGQGRGEQYF; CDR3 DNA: TGCGCCAGCAGCTTTGATGGACAGGGTCGGGGGGAGCAGTACTTC
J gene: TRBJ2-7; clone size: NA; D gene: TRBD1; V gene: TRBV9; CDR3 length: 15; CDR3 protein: CASSVGDRATREQYF; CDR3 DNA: TGTGCCAGCAGCGTGGGGGACAGGGCCACTCGGGAGCAGTACTTC
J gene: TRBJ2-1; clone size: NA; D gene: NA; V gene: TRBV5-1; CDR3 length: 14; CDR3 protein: CASSLRTTHNEQFF; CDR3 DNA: TGCGCCAGCAGCTTGAGGACTACTCACAATGAGCAGTTCTTC
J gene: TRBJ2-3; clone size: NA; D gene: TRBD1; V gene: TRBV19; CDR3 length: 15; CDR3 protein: CASSPQGQGLDTQYF; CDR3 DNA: TGTGCCAGTAGTCCCCAGGGACAGGGGCTAGATACGCAGTATTTT
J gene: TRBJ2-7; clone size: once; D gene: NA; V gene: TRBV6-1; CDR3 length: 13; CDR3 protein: CASSPDNSYEQYF; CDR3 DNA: TGTGCCAGCAGTCCCGACAACTCCTACGAGCAGTACTTC
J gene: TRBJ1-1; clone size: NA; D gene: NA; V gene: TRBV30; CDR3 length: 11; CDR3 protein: CAWSVGGEAFF; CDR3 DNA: TGTGCCTGGAGTGTCGGCGGGGAAGCTTTCTTT
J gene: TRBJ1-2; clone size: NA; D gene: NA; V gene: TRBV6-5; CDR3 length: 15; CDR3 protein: CASSYRQVHRNGYTF; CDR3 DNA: TGTGCCAGCAGTTACCGACAGGTTCACAGAAATGGCTACACCTTC
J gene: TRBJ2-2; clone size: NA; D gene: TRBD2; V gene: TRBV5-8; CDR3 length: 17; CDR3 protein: CASSLGTSGTNTGELFF; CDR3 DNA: TGTGCCAGCAGCTTGGGGACTAGCGGAACGAACACCGGGGAGCTGTTTTTT
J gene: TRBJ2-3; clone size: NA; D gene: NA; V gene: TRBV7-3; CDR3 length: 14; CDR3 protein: CASSSTRGTDTQYF; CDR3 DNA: TGTGCCAGCAGCTCCACGAGGGGCACAGATACGCAGTATTTT
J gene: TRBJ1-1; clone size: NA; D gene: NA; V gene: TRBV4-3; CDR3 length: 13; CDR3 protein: CASSPQPRTEAFF; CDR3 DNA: TGCGCCAGCAGCCCACAGCCTCGGACTGAAGCTTTCTTT